The 26 T cell receptor beta chains below come from one sample, sequenced in a study of blood T cell repertoires in COVID-19. Using immunoSEQ multiplex PCR, the repertoire was profiled, and TCRdb retains in-frame clones only, with some absent. The sample has roughly 200,000 clones, around nine tenths seen once. The specimen sequenced was peripheral blood. Source of these receptors: a man aged 40-49 years with active or convalescent COVID-19.

V gene TRBV27 combines with J gene TRBJ2-4; perhaps TRBD1 as D (6 bases). CDR1 and CDR2 from the germline V gene are MNHEY and SMNVEV (reference sequence). V lost 5 bases to trimming and J lost 1 base, with 9 bases between them. The length of the CDR3 is 14 residues. The CDR3 DNA reads as TGTGCCAGCAGTCGAGACAGGGCCAAAAACATTCAGTACTTC. It is translated as CASSRDRAKNIQYF.

V usage is TRBV6-1 and J usage is TRBJ1-2; no firm D call. The CDR3 extends over 14 amino acids. CDR1 MNHNS and CDR2 SASEGT come from the germline V gene. V was cut by 3 bases and J by 2 bases, with 10 bases left in between. CDR3 nucleotides: TGTGCCAGCAGTGATAAGTCAGTCAACTATGGCTACACCTTC. Translating gives CASSDKSVNYGYTF.

This clone appeared once. The chain links TRBV7-8 to TRBJ1-4; tentatively, D is TRBD1 (6 bases). The CDR3 is 15 residues long. V was pared by 5 bases and J by 10 bases, with 20 bases between. The V gene's germline CDR1 is SGHVS and CDR2 FQNEAQ. CDR3 loop: CASSPRGGPQGKLFF. The CDR3 nucleotides read TGTGCCAGCAGCCCGAGGGGGGGGCCCCAGGGAAAACTGTTTTTT. Filled out from reference TRBV7-8 and TRBJ1-4, the complete variable domain reads GAGVSQSPRYKVAKRGQDVALRCDPISGHVSLFWYQQALGQGPEFLTYFQNEAQLDKSGLPSDRFFAERPEGSVSTLKIQRTQQEDSAVYLCASSPRGGPQGKLFFGSGTQLSVL.

The CDR3 nucleotides are TGTGCCAGCAGCCCGGACAGGTACACCGGGGAGCTGTTTTTT. It specifies CASSPDRYTGELFF. The rearrangement joins TRBV11-2 to TRBJ2-2; 7 bases align to TRBD1. After removal of 5 bases from V and 3 bases from J, the junction contained 3 bases not matched to a gene. This CDR3 comprises 14 residues. Germline V gene data show CDR1 as SGHAT and CDR2 as FQNNGV. The full variable domain, with the rest looked up from reference TRBV11-2 and TRBJ2-2, is EAGVAQSPRYKIIEKRQSVAFWCNPISGHATLYWYQQILGQGPKLLIQFQNNGVVDDSQLPKDRFSAERLKGVDSTLKIQPAKLEDSAVYLCASSPDRYTGELFFGEGSRLTVL.

CDR3 protein: CASSDRGNEKLFF. The CDR3 DNA reads TGTGCCAGTTCAGACAGGGGGAATGAAAAACTGTTTTTT. The chain couples TRBV6-4 to TRBJ1-4; 9 bases are a match to TRBD1. With V trimmed by 9 bases and J by 5 bases, 4 bases remained unmatched. The CDR3 covers 13 residues. CDR1 MRHNA and CDR2 SNTAGT come from the germline V gene.

The chain employs TRBV2 and TRBJ2-7; 8 bases line up with TRBD2. After removal of 5 bases from V and 1 base from J, the junction contained 7 bases not matched to a gene. Germline V lookup: CDR1 SNHLY, CDR2 FYNNEI. The CDR3 consists of 15 residues. Here the CDR3 reads CASSSGGLGSYEQYF. The CDR3 bases are TGTGCCAGCAGTTCGGGGGGGCTTGGGTCCTACGAGCAGTACTTC.

V and J are TRBV6-1 and TRBJ1-3, with 7 nucleotides matching TRBD1. The CDR3 runs 17 residues. Germline CDR1 reads MNHNS; CDR2 reads SASEGT. The V and J ends lost 2 bases and 4 bases, in that order; junction bases with no gene match: 11. CDR3 bases: TGTGCCAGCAGTGAACGAGGGGGCATTCTTATCGGAAACACCATATATTTT. Its protein is CASSERGGILIGNTIYF.

J is TRBJ2-5 and V is TRBV2; 7 nucleotides agree with TRBD1. Germline V gene data show CDR1 as SNHLY and CDR2 as FYNNEI. This CDR3 spans 14 amino acids. J lost 1 base, V lost 4 bases, and 3 bases had no gene match. The DNA of the CDR3 is TGTGCCAGCAGTGTTGGGACAGTCCAAGAGACCCAGTACTTC. Protein: CASSVGTVQETQYF.

The chain has TRBV6-5 and TRBJ1-3; 9 nucleotides line up with TRBD1. CDR3 length: 15 residues. J gave up 2 bases and V 7 bases, and 6 bases lay outside the gene matches. Germline values: CDR1 MNHEY, CDR2 SVGAGI. The CDR3 nucleotides are TGTGCCAGCATTTCGACAGGGGGGGCTGGAAACACCATATATTTT. Protein: CASISTGGAGNTIYF.

The table lists this clone with a count of one. The chain uses TRBV25-1 and TRBJ1-2; no firm D call. V dropped 4 bases and J dropped 4 bases, with 10 bases sitting between them. The CDR3 runs to 13 residues. Germline CDR1 and CDR2: MGHDK and SYGVNS. The CDR3: CASSGGGRYGYTF. CDR3 DNA: TGTGCCAGCAGTGGAGGCGGGCGCTATGGCTACACCTTC.

The chain recombines TRBV2 with TRBJ1-4, with no clear D. The CDR3 is 13 residues long. CDR1 SNHLY and CDR2 FYNNEI come from the germline V gene. V lost 3 bases to trimming and J lost 4 bases, with 6 bases between them. This CDR3 reads CASSESLNEKLFF. As DNA, the CDR3 is TGTGCCAGCAGTGAGTCTCTTAATGAAAAACTGTTTTTT.

This clone was seen a few times. The chain combines TRBV19 with TRBJ1-5, with 9 bases matching TRBD1. V was clipped by 6 bases and J by 1 base; unmatched bases: 4. The CDR3 is 15 amino acids. Per germline, CDR1 LNHDA and CDR2 SQIVND (reference sequence). In DNA, the CDR3 is TGTGCCAGTAGGGTGACAGGGGGGAGCAATCAGCCCCAGCATTTT. Translation: CASRVTGGSNQPQHF.

The rearrangement links TRBV9 to TRBJ1-6, with a weak D call TRBD1 (5 bases). This CDR3 region has 14 residues. Germline V CDR1 and CDR2: SGDLS, YYNGEE. Trimming removed 2 bases from V and 6 bases from J, with 9 bases in between. The CDR3 nucleotides read TGTGCCAGCAGCGTTTCGACAGTTAATTCACCCCTCCACTTT. It codes for CASSVSTVNSPLHF.

V gene TRBV7-9 combines with J gene TRBJ1-3, with TRBD1 identical over 9 bases. Germline assignment: CDR1 SEHNR and CDR2 FQNEAQ (reference sequence). The CDR3 is made up of 16 amino acids. J gave up 2 bases and V 5 bases, and 7 bases lay outside the gene matches. CDR3 in amino acids: CASSPGQGGTGNTIYF. The CDR3 nucleotides read TGTGCCAGCAGCCCGGGACAGGGAGGGACTGGAAACACCATATATTTT.

The chain uses TRBV28 and TRBJ1-4; 7 nucleotides match TRBD1. This CDR3 is built from 14 residues. Germline CDR1 is MDHEN and CDR2 is SYDVKM. V lost 5 bases, J lost 7 bases, and 7 bases stayed unmatched. The CDR3 DNA follows: TGTGCCAGCAGTAGAGAGGGGGCGGGTGAAAAACTGTTTTTT. It codes for CASSREGAGEKLFF.

CDR3 coding DNA: TGTGCCAGCAGCCAAGTGTATCCTGGGTCTAGCGGGGGGCCGCGAGAGACCCAGTACTTC. It encodes CASSQVYPGSSGGPRETQYF. V usage is TRBV3-1 (or the pseudogene TRBV3-2) and J usage is TRBJ2-5; 11 positions agree with TRBD2. The CDR3 contains 20 residues. Germline CDR1 reads LGHDT; CDR2 reads YNNKEL (reference sequence). J lost 4 bases, V lost 1 base, and 17 bases had no gene match.

V usage is TRBV6-1 and J usage is TRBJ2-7, with 9 bases fitting TRBD1. CDR1 MNHNS and CDR2 SASEGT come from the germline V gene. The length of the CDR3 is 14 residues. Germline trimming cut 5 bases from V and 6 bases from J; bases unmatched to any gene: 8. CDR3 amino acids: CASSFPDRGGEQYF. In DNA, the CDR3 is TGTGCCAGCAGTTTCCCGGACAGGGGAGGCGAGCAGTACTTC.

The chain combines TRBV6-5 with TRBJ1-2; 7 nucleotides match TRBD1. Germline CDR1 reads MNHEY; CDR2 reads SVGAGI. The CDR3 is made up of 14 amino acids. Trimming cost V 6 bases and J 0 bases; bases outside gene matches: 4. CDR3 region: CASRVTGSNYGYTF. CDR3 in DNA: TGTGCCAGCAGGGTGACAGGGTCTAACTATGGCTACACCTTC.

The rearrangement links TRBV6-6 to TRBJ1-2; possibly TRBD1 for D (6 bases). Per the germline V gene, CDR1 is MNHNY and CDR2 is SVGAGI (reference sequence). V lost 0 bases, J lost 1 base, and 9 bases lay in between. The CDR3 sequence is 15 residues long. The CDR3: CASSYSQGSNYGYTF. The CDR3 DNA reads as TGTGCCAGCAGTTACTCACAGGGCAGTAACTATGGCTACACCTTC.

The chain carries TRBV7-2 and TRBJ1-1, with D unclear. V was cut by 5 bases and J by 1 base, with 14 bases left in between. The CDR3 contains 15 residues. Per germline, CDR1 SGHTA and CDR2 FQGNSA. CDR3 residues: CASSAVGFRNTEAFF. The CDR3 nucleotides are TGTGCCAGCAGCGCGGTCGGATTCCGGAACACTGAAGCTTTCTTT.

V and J are TRBV19 and TRBJ1-1, with no clear D. The CDR3 is 12 residues long. The ends were cut back, 0 bases at V and 11 bases at J, with 10 bases in the middle. Looked up from germline, CDR1 is LNHDA and CDR2 is SQIVND (reference sequence). The CDR3 bases are TGTGCCAGTAGTATAGAACCGGGAGATGCTTTCTTT. Translation: CASSIEPGDAFF.

The chain recombines TRBV3-1 (or the pseudogene TRBV3-2) with TRBJ1-1, with TRBD1 identical over 8 bases. CDR1 LGHDT and CDR2 YNNKEL come from the germline V gene (reference sequence). There are 10 residues in the CDR3. V gave up 8 bases and J gave up 10 bases; unmatched junction bases: 3. Here the CDR3 reads CASGQGLAFF. The DNA for the CDR3 is TGTGCCAGCGGACAGGGTCTAGCTTTCTTT.

V gene TRBV4-1 combines with J gene TRBJ2-5; the D gene is possibly TRBD2 (5 bases). The CDR3 extends over 13 amino acids. Germline loops: CDR1 MGHRA, CDR2 YSYEKL. V lost 4 bases to trimming and J lost 4 bases, with 10 bases between them. The CDR3 nucleotides read TGCGCCAGCAGCCTAGGACTGAGAGAGACCCAGTACTTC. Protein sequence: CASSLGLRETQYF.

The gene calls are TRBV5-1 and TRBJ2-1; 10 bases agree with TRBD1. With V trimmed by 1 base and J by 7 bases, 11 bases remained unmatched. The CDR3 is 17 residues long. Per germline, CDR1 SGHRS and CDR2 YFSETQ. The CDR3, as DNA: TGCGCCAGCAGCTTGTCCCCGGACAGGGGGTTTTGGAATGAGCAGTTCTTC. Translation: CASSLSPDRGFWNEQFF.

CDR3 sequence reads: CSVEGSYEQYF. The CDR3 region has the DNA TGCAGCGTTGAAGGGAGCTACGAGCAGTACTTC. The chain has TRBV29-1 and TRBJ2-7; no clear D. There are 11 residues in the CDR3. From germline, CDR1 is SQVTM and CDR2 ANQGSEA. Trimming took off 1 base at V and 3 bases at J, with 4 bases between the two ends.

The CDR3 is CASQTGGQPQHF. CDR3 bases: TGTGCCAGCCAGACAGGGGGTCAGCCCCAGCATTTT. The chain joins TRBV28 to TRBJ1-5, with 9 bases that match TRBD1. CDR1 is MDHEN and CDR2 is SYDVKM in the germline V gene. Trimming took 8 bases from V and 6 from J; bases not matched to a gene: 2. The CDR3 runs 12 residues.